Ten or more counts support the clone carrying this T cell receptor (beta chain). Its antigen is unknown. Germline CDR1 MDHEN, CDR2 SYDVKM. V lost 10 bases, J lost 0 bases, and 7 bases lay in between. The CDR3 has 11 amino acids. Authors' processing steps: ImmunoSEQ gave junction-only sequences without quality scores, so filtering differed. Sequenced by immunoSEQ multiplex PCR; TCRdb stores in-frame clones only, minus some. V and J calls and clone size come straight from that table; D and trimming were deduced from the DNA. The sample shows 110,000 or so clones, under 70% of them seen only once. This sample stems from a study of shared clonotypes between healthy human individuals. Study conclusions and caveats: An effect of sequencing depth on clonotype sharing among donors was expected.

CD45RO+ cells were combined with CCR7-negative CD45RA+ TemRA cells to form CD8 memory. This chain connects TRBV28 to TRBJ2-7; the D is unclear. This sequence was found in a woman in her 30s in good health. Sequenced: memory CD8+ T cells sorted from blood. Subset denoted: CD45RO+ cells pooled with CCR7-negative TemRA cells. The CDR3 is CATATSYEQYF. In nucleotides, the CDR3 is TGTGCCACCGCAACCTCCTACGAGCAGTACTTC.